These 11 T cell receptor beta chains were all obtained from the same sample, sequenced in a study of cytotoxic CD8 clonotypes in ibrutinib-treated CLL. Profiled with immunoSEQ multiplex PCR; TCRdb holds only in-frame clones, not every one. Of 100,000 to 150,000 clones listed, approximately 85% are singletons. The sample was PBMCs, taken after 24 months of ibrutinib treatment. The receptors were gathered from a human donor with chronic lymphocytic leukemia.

J is TRBJ2-7 and V is TRBV28, with 10 bases that match TRBD1. V trimming: 5 bases; J trimming: 4 bases; junction bases outside the gene matches: 2. The CDR3 has 13 residues. Germline CDR1 and CDR2: MDHEN and SYDVKM. CDR3 coding DNA: TGTGCCAGCAGTCCGGGACAGGGGTACGAGCAGTACTTC. Residues: CASSPGQGYEQYF. The whole variable domain, remainder taken from reference TRBV28 and TRBJ2-7, is DVKVTQSSRYLVKRTGEKVFLECVQDMDHENMFWYRQDPGLGLRLIYFSYDVKMKEKGDIPEGYSVSREKKERFSLILESASTNQTSMYLCASSPGQGYEQYFGPGTRLTVT.

This chain uses TRBV18 with TRBJ2-7, with TRBD1 identical over 9 bases. This CDR3 is built from 15 residues. The V gene end was trimmed by 3 bases and the J gene end by 0 bases; junction bases not matched to a gene: 3. Germline CDR1 KGHSH, CDR2 LQKENI. CDR3 in DNA: TGTGCCAGCTCACCCCCGGGACAGGGCTCCTACGAGCAGTACTTC. Its translation is CASSPPGQGSYEQYF.

In the case of this clone: The junction does not match germline at one end; this may be a read error. The chain links TRBV7-7 to TRBJ2-1, with TRBD2 matching 10 bases. The CDR3 consists of 16 residues. Looked up from germline, CDR1 is SSHAT and CDR2 is FNYEAQ (reference sequence). In DNA, the CDR3 is TGTGCTAGCAGCCAAGACGCCGGGACTAGCGACAATGAGCAGTTCTTC. It translates to CASSQDAGTSDNEQFF.

The gene calls are TRBV25-1 and TRBJ1-4; D is unclear. The CDR3 is made up of 16 amino acids. Germline V CDR1 and CDR2: MGHDK, SYGVNS. V was clipped by 1 base and J by 7 bases, with 16 bases between them. DNA for the CDR3: TGTGCCAGCAGTGAATCGGGCCCCCCACGGAGTGAAAAACTGTTTTTT. Protein product: CASSESGPPRSEKLFF.

The chain combines TRBV27 with TRBJ1-2, with 8 bases that match TRBD1. Germline CDR1 and CDR2: MNHEY and SMNVEV (reference sequence). Unmatched junction bases numbered 3, after V lost 5 bases and J lost 4 bases. This CDR3 has 13 amino acids. The CDR3, as DNA: TGTGCCAGCAGTCCGGACAGGGTCTATGGCTACACCTTC. Protein sequence: CASSPDRVYGYTF.

The rearrangement joins TRBV19 to TRBJ1-2; D is possibly TRBD1 (6 bases). This CDR3 is 12 amino acids long. V lost 5 bases to trimming and J lost 14 bases, with 18 bases between them. In germline, CDR1 is LNHDA, CDR2 SQIVND (reference sequence). CDR3 nucleotides: TGTGCCAGTAGTGTACAGGGTTGGGGGATTACCTTC. Its protein is CASSVQGWGITF.

The chain carries TRBV6-5 and TRBJ2-5; a weak D match, TRBD2 (5 bases). Germline assignment: CDR1 MNHEY and CDR2 SVGAGI. This CDR3 has 14 amino acids. The germline V and J ends were trimmed by 6 bases and 5 bases, with 16 bases remaining between them. CDR3: CASSYTTGEETQYF. CDR3 nucleotide sequence: TGTGCCAGCAGCTACACGACTGGGGAGGAGACCCAGTACTTC.

This clone was recorded a few times. V and J are TRBV6-6 and TRBJ1-5; D remains unclear. Germline V lookup: CDR1 MNHNY, CDR2 SVGAGI (reference sequence). This CDR3 is 13 amino acids long. V was shortened by 2 bases and J by 4 bases, with 6 bases between the two germline ends. CDR3 DNA: TGTGCCAGCAGTTACGGCAGGAATCAGCCCCAGCATTTT. This encodes CASSYGRNQPQHF.

The CDR3 loop is CASRGSRNTEAFF. CDR3 nucleotide sequence: TGTGCCAGTAGGGGATCGAGAAACACTGAAGCTTTCTTT. This rearrangement joins TRBV5-4 to TRBJ1-1; possible D gene TRBD1, 5 bases. V was cut by 8 bases and J by 2 bases, with 13 bases left in between. CDR3 length: 13 residues. In germline, CDR1 is SGHNT, CDR2 YYREEE (reference sequence).

CDR3 region: CASSYGQGSNQPQHF. The DNA of the CDR3 is TGTGCCAGCAGTTACGGACAGGGAAGCAATCAGCCCCAGCATTTT. The chain uses TRBV6-5 and TRBJ1-5; TRBD1 agrees at 8 bases. V lost 2 bases, J lost 1 base, and 1 base stayed unmatched. The CDR3 totals 15 residues. Germline assignment: CDR1 MNHEY and CDR2 SVGAGI.

Worth noting for this clone: The germline gene is not matched at one end of the junction; a read error may be the cause. The chain carries TRBV30 and TRBJ2-1; 8 bases agree with TRBD1. Germline loops: CDR1 GTSNPN, CDR2 SVGIG (reference sequence). The CDR3 is 11 residues long. The CDR3 reads CAWSERTGIIF. The DNA of the CDR3 is TGTGCCTGGAGTGAGAGGACAGGGATAATCTTC.